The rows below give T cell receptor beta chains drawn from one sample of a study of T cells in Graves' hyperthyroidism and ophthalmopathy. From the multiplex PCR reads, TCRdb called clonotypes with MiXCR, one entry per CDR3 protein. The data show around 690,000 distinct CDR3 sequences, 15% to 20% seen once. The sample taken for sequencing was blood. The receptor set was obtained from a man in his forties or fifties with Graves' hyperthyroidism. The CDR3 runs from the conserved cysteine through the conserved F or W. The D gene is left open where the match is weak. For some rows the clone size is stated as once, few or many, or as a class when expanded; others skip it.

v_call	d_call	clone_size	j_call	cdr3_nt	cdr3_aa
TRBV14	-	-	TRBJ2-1	TGTGCCAGCAGCCAAGATCGTGGGACTGAGCAGTTCTTC	CASSQDRGTEQFF
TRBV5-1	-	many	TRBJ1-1	TGCGCCAGCAGCTTGGTAGGGGCCGGGAACACTGAAGCTTTCTTT	CASSLVGAGNTEAFF
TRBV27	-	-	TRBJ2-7	TGTGCCAGCAGCTACCTGGAGAAAGTTACCTACGAGCAGTACTTC	CASSYLEKVTYEQYF
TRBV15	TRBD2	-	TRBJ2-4	TGTGCCACCAGCACCCGACTAGCCCACATTCAGTACTTC	CATSTRLAHIQYF
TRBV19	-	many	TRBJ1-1	TGTGCCAGTAGTATCGGAAACACTGAAGCTTTCTTT	CASSIGNTEAFF
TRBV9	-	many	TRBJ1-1	TGTGCCAGCAGCGCCGCGGGGGGAGTCCTAGGAAGGAACACTGAAGCTTTCTTT	CASSAAGGVLGRNTEAFF
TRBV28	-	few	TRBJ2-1	TGTGCCAGCAGTTTATATCGAGCCCCCCCGCACAATGAGCAGTTCTTC	CASSLYRAPPHNEQFF
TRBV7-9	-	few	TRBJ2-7	TGTGCCAGCAGCGCTGTTAGCAGAAGGACCTACGAGCAGTACTTC	CASSAVSRRTYEQYF
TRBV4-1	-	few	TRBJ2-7	TGCGCCAGCAGCCAAGTGAGCCGGGACGGTACCTACGAGCAGTACTTC	CASSQVSRDGTYEQYF
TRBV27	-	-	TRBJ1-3	TGTGCCAGCAGTTCAATCACCTCTGGAAACACCATATATTTT	CASSSITSGNTIYF
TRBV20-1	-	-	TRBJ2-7	TGCAGTGCCGAATGGACGGGTCCTTCCTACGAGCAGTACTTC	CSAEWTGPSYEQYF
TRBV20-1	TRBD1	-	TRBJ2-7	TGCAGTGCTAGAGGGGACAGCGCCTACGAGCAGTACTTC	CSARGDSAYEQYF
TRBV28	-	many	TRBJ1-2	TGTGCCAGCTCGAGTACTGGTAGAGGCTACACCTTC	CASSSTGRGYTF
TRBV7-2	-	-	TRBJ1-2	TGTGCCAGCAGCTTCGACAGCATCTATGGCTACACCTTC	CASSFDSIYGYTF
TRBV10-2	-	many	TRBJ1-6	TGCGCCAGCAGTGAAAGTTACTTGGCCAATTCACCCCTCCACTTT	CASSESYLANSPLHF
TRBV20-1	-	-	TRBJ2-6	TGCAGTGCTAGAAGCCCAGGGGTTGGGGCCAACGTCCTGACTTTC	CSARSPGVGANVLTF
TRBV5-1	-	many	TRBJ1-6	TGCGCCAGCAGCTTGATGGCCAGGGGTGGACCCTATAATTCACCCCTCCACTTT	CASSLMARGGPYNSPLHF
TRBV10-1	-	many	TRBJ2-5	TGCGCCAGCAGTGAGGATAACCAAGAGACCCAGTACTTC	CASSEDNQETQYF
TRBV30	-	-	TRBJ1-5	TGTGCCTGGAGTGTACCTTCAGGGTTCTGGAATCAGCCCCAGCATTTT	CAWSVPSGFWNQPQHF
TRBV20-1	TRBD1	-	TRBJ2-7	TGCAGTGCTAGAATAGAGGGCCCGACAGGGGCTACCTACGAGCAGCACTTC	CSARIEGPTGATYEQHF
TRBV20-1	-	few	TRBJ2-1	TGCAGTGCTAGAGGTTCTAGCTATGAGCAGTTCTTC	CSARGSSYEQFF
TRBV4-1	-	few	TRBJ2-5	TGCGCCAGCAGCCCACGGGACCGAGGCGGTGAGACCCAGTACTTC	CASSPRDRGGETQYF
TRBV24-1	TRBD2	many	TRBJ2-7	TGTGCCACCAGTGACCCGACTAGCGGGTCCTACGAGCAGTACTTC	CATSDPTSGSYEQYF
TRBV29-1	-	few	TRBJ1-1	TGCAGCGTTGAAGGGCGTGCAGGGCCTAGGGGAGCTTTCTTT	CSVEGRAGPRGAFF
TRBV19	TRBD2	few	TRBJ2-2	TGTGCCAGTAGTATAGGACTAGCGGTGAACACCGGGGAGCTGTTTTTT	CASSIGLAVNTGELFF
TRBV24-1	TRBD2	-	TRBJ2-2	TGTGCCACCAGTGATTTGAGACTAGCGGGAGACACCGGGGAGCTGTTTTTT	CATSDLRLAGDTGELFF
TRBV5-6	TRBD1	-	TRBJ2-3	TGTGCCAGCAGCTTCAGGGGGCGCACAGATACGCAGTATTTT	CASSFRGRTDTQYF
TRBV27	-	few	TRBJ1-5	TGTGCCAGCAGTTCTATCATAAATAGCAATCAGCCCCAGCATTTT	CASSSIINSNQPQHF
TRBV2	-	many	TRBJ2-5	TGTGCCAGCCGATGGACTACCAATTACCAAGAGACCCAGTACTTC	CASRWTTNYQETQYF
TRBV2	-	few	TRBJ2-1	TGTGCCAGCAGTGTATCTGCAGATTGGGGCAATGAGCAGTTCTTC	CASSVSADWGNEQFF
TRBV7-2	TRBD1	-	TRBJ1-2	TGTGCCAGCAGCTTATCCCCGGACAGGACTTATGGCTACACCTTC	CASSLSPDRTYGYTF
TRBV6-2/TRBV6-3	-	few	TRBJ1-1	TGTGCCAGCAGTTTGAGTCGACGGCATAACACTGAAGCTTTCTTT	CASSLSRRHNTEAFF
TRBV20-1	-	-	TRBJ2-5	TGCAGTGCGAAAACAGGAATTAGGACCCAGTACTTC	CSAKTGIRTQYF
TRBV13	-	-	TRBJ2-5	TGTGCCAGCAGTCTTCGGAACTATCAAGAGACCCAGTACTTC	CASSLRNYQETQYF
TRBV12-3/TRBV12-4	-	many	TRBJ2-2	TGTGCCGTCGGGAACTCGAACACCGGGGAGCTGTTTTTT	CAVGNSNTGELFF
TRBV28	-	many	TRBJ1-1	TGTGCCAGCAGGTCCCCTCGCCTGGGGGGGACTGAAGCTTTCTTT	CASRSPRLGGTEAFF
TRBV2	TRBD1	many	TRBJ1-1	TGTGCCAGCAGGGGACAGGACACTGAAGCTTTCTTT	CASRGQDTEAFF
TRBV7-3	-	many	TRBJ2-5	TGTGCCAGCAGCCCCCGGACGGGCCGTGACCAAGAGACCCAGTACTTC	CASSPRTGRDQETQYF
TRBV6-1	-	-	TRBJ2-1	TGTGCCTGCAGCAATTCCGCCCCCTTTTACAATGAGCAGTTCTTC	CACSNSAPFYNEQFF
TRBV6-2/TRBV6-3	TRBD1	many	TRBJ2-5	TGTGCCAGCAGGACCAATGAATGGGGGAACAGGGGCCAAGAGACCCAGTACTTC	CASRTNEWGNRGQETQYF
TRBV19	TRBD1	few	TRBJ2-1	TGTGCCAGTACCGGGGACAGGGGGAACTACAATGAGCAGTTCTTC	CASTGDRGNYNEQFF
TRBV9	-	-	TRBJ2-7	TGTGCCAGCAGCGTAGGCGGGGACACGATTACCTACGAGCAGTACTTC	CASSVGGDTITYEQYF
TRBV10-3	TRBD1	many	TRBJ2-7	TGTGCCATCAGCCGGGGACAGGGGGGGAACGAGCAGTACTTC	CAISRGQGGNEQYF
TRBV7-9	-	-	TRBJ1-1	TGTGCCAACAGCCCAAGACAGTTTGAAGCTTTCTTT	CANSPRQFEAFF
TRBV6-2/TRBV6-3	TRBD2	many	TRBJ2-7	TGTGCCAGCAGCCCTGGACTAGCGGCCCTACCTTTTTCCTACGAGCAGTACTTC	CASSPGLAALPFSYEQYF
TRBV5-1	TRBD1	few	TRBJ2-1	TGCGCCAGCAGCTTGGCTCCGACGGGACAGGGACGCAATGAGCAGTTCTTC	CASSLAPTGQGRNEQFF
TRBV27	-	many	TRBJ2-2	TGTGCCAGCAGTTTATCTTACAGCAACACCGGGGAGCTGTTTTTT	CASSLSYSNTGELFF
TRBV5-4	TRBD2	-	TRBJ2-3	TGTGCCAGCAGCTTCATAGCGGGAGCGGCAGATACGCAGTATTTT	CASSFIAGAADTQYF
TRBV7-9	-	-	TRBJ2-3	TGTGCCAGCAGCTCAGTAGCTAGCACAGATACGCAGTATTTT	CASSSVASTDTQYF
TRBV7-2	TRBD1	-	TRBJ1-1	TGTGCCAGCAGCCCTTCAGGACAGGGACACACTGAAGCTTTCTTT	CASSPSGQGHTEAFF
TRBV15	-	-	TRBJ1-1	TGTGCCACCAGCAGAGGGGTCCTGAACACTGAAGCTTTCTTT	CATSRGVLNTEAFF